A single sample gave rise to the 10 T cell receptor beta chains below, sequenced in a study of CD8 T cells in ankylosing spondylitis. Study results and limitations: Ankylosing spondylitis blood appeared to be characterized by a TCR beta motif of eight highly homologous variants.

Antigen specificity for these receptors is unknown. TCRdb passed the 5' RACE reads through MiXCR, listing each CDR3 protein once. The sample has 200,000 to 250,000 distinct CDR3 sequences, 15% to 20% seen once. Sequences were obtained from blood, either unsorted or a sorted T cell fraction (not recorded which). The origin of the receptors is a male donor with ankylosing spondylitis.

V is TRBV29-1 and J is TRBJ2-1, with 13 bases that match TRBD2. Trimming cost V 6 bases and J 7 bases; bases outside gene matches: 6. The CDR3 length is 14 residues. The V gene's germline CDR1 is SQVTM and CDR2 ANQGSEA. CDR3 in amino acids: CSVTGLAGQNEQFF. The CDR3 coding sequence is TGCAGCGTAACGGGACTAGCGGGACAAAATGAGCAGTTCTTC.

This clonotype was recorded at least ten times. Written as DNA, the CDR3 is TGCAGCGCATCCTTACTTTCGGTGGGATGGGAGACCCAGTACTTC. Translating it yields CSASLLSVGWETQYF. The J gene is TRBJ2-5, the V gene TRBV29-1; the D is unclear. This CDR3 has 15 residues. Germline V gives CDR1 SQVTM, CDR2 ANQGSEA. V was trimmed by 7 bases and J by 5 bases, leaving 23 bases between them.

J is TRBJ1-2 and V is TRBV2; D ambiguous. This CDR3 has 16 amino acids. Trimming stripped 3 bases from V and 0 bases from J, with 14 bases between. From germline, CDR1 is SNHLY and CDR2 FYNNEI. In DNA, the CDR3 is TGTGCCAGCAGTGACAGGTCGAGGCAGCCTAACTATGGCTACACCTTC. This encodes CASSDRSRQPNYGYTF.

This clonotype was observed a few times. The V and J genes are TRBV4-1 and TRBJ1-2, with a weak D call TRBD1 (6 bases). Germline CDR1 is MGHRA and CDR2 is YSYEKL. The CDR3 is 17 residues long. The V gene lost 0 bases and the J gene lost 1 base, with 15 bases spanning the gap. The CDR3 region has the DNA TGCGCCAGCAGCCAAGATCCATGGGGAGGGGGTAACTATGGCTACACCTTC. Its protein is CASSQDPWGGGNYGYTF.

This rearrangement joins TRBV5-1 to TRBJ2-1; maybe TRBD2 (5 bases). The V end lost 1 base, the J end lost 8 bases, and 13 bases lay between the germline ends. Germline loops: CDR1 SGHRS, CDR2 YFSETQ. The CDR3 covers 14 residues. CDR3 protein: CASSLPSEGDEQFF. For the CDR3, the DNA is TGCGCCAGCAGCTTGCCATCCGAGGGTGATGAGCAGTTCTTC.

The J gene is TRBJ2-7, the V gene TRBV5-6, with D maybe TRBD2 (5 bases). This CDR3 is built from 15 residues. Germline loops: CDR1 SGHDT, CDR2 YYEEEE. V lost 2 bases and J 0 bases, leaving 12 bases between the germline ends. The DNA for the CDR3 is TGTGCCAGCAGCTTATCGAACGGGATCTCCTACGAGCAGTACTTC. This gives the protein CASSLSNGISYEQYF. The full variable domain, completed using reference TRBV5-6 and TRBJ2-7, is DAGVTQSPTHLIKTRGQQVTLRCSPKSGHDTVSWYQQALGQGPQFIFQYYEEEERQRGNFPDRFSGHQFPNYSSELNVNALLLGDSALYLCASSLSNGISYEQYFGPGTRLTVT.

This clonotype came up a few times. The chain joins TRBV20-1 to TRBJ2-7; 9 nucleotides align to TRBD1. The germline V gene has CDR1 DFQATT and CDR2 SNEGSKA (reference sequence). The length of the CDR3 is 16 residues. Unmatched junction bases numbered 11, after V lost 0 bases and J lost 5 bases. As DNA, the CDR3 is TGCAGTGCTAGAGATGAAAGGGACAGGGAGGGCCACGAGCAGTACTTC. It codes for CSARDERDREGHEQYF.

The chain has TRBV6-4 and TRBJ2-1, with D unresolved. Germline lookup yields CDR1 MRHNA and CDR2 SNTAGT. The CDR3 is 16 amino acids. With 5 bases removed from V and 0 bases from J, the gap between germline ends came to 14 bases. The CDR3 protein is CASSRDPAGSYNEQFF. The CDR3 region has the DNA TGTGCCAGCAGTCGCGACCCGGCTGGCTCCTACAATGAGCAGTTCTTC.

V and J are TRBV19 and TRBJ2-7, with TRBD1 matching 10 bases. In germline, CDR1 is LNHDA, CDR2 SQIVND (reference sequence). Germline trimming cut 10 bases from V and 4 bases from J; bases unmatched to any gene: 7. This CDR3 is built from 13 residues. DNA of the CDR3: TGTGCCATCCCGGGACAGGGGACTTACGAGCAGTACTTC. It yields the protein CAIPGQGTYEQYF.

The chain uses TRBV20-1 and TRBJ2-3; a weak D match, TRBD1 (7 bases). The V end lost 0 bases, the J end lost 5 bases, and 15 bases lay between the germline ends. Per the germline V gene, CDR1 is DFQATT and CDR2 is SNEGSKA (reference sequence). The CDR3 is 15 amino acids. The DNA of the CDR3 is TGCAGTGCTAGAGACTTCAGGGGGGTAGGAGATACGCAGTATTTT. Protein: CSARDFRGVGDTQYF.